This T cell receptor beta chain is from a study of control samples from healthy donors and cancer patients. With respect to this clone: Other DNA sequences in the same sample also yield this CDR3.

TCRdb's table, derived via immunoSEQ multiplex PCR, lists solely in-frame clones and lacks some. Of about 220,000 clones listed, around 94% are singletons. The V gene lost 4 bases and the J gene lost 4 bases, with 12 bases spanning the gap. Germline-derived CDR1 and CDR2 are SGHRS and YFSETQ. This CDR3 contains 14 residues. Sequencing was performed on blood. The chain has TRBV5-1 and TRBJ1-5; TRBD1 might be the D (5 bases). This TCR was sampled from a man aged 45-60 years in good health. CDR3 protein: CASSPGTGNQPQHF. Written as DNA, the CDR3 is TGCGCCAGCAGCCCAGGGACTGGGAATCAGCCCCAGCATTTT.